Each of the 19 T cell receptor beta chains below was sequenced from the same sample in a study of shared clonotypes between healthy human individuals. Naive CD8 isolation took CD45RO-negative cells positively selected for CCR7 and excluded terminally differentiated effector memory CD45RA+ cells. Generated by immunoSEQ multiplex PCR, the TCRdb table keeps only in-frame clones and is missing some. The table lists some 2 million clones, roughly 95% of them singletons, with more than 0.95% in the top ten. The specimen sequenced was naive CD8+ T cells sorted from blood. The receptors derive from a man aged 18 to 30 in good health.

The J gene is TRBJ2-7, the V gene TRBV28; perhaps TRBD2 as D (6 bases). Trimming took off 9 bases at V and 3 bases at J, with 15 bases between the two ends. Looked up from germline, CDR1 is MDHEN and CDR2 is SYDVKM. This CDR3 has 13 amino acids. CDR3 sequence reads: CASCVAGYYEQYF. The CDR3 nucleotides are TGTGCCAGTTGTGTCGCGGGGTACTACGAGCAGTACTTC.

The chain uses TRBV13 and TRBJ1-2; possible D gene TRBD1, 5 bases. CDR3 length: 15 amino acids. V was clipped by 0 bases and J by 7 bases, with 15 bases between them. Germline CDR1 and CDR2: PRHDT and FYEKMQ (reference sequence). In nucleotides, the CDR3 is TGTGCCAGCAGCTTAGGGCCGGGGACCCAAGGTGGCTACACCTTC. This sequence encodes CASSLGPGTQGGYTF.

The chain carries TRBV6-6 and TRBJ1-1; perhaps TRBD1 as D (5 bases). The CDR3 has 11 amino acids. Trimming removed 8 bases from V and 1 base from J, with 5 bases in between. The germline CDR1 and CDR2 sequences are MNHNY and SVGAGI (reference sequence). The CDR3 sequence is CASGGNTEAFF. CDR3 bases: TGTGCCAGCGGGGGGAACACTGAAGCTTTCTTT.

The chain combines TRBV29-1 with TRBJ2-7; TRBD1 is a possible D gene (6 bases). The CDR3 is 14 residues long. Germline V gives CDR1 SQVTM, CDR2 ANQGSEA. The V end lost 2 bases, the J end lost 4 bases, and 15 bases lay between the germline ends. CDR3 residues: CSVELAGVEYEQYF. In DNA, the CDR3 is TGCAGCGTTGAATTGGCAGGGGTGGAGTACGAGCAGTACTTC.

The chain joins TRBV4-1 to TRBJ2-7; D may be TRBD1 (5 bases). CDR1 and CDR2 from the germline V gene are MGHRA and YSYEKL. Trimming stripped 4 bases from V and 1 base from J, with 14 bases between. This CDR3 comprises 15 residues. CDR3 sequence: CASSLKDSRSYEQYF. The CDR3 bases are TGCGCCAGCAGCCTCAAAGACAGCCGATCCTACGAGCAGTACTTC.

The chain uses TRBV29-1 and TRBJ2-5; TRBD1 aligns across 11 bases. In germline, CDR1 is SQVTM, CDR2 ANQGSEA. The CDR3 extends over 14 amino acids. V was pared by 6 bases and J by 5 bases, with 8 bases of the junction left unmatched. CDR3 region: CSVFGQGAWETQYF. CDR3 coding DNA: TGCAGCGTGTTCGGACAGGGGGCATGGGAGACCCAGTACTTC.

The gene calls are TRBV7-9 and TRBJ1-1, with D possibly TRBD1 on 6 matching bases. CDR1 is SEHNR and CDR2 is FQNEAQ in the germline V gene (reference sequence). CDR3 size: 12 residues. V lost 5 bases, J lost 8 bases, and 12 bases lay in between. This CDR3 is CASSPTGIEAFF. CDR3 in DNA: TGTGCCAGCAGCCCCACAGGGATAGAAGCTTTCTTT.

The V gene is TRBV7-3, the J gene TRBJ1-3; D is unclear. The CDR3 has 16 residues. CDR1 and CDR2 (germline): SGHTA, FQGTGA. V lost 1 base and J 0 bases, leaving 10 bases between the germline ends. CDR3 nucleotides: TGTGCCAGCAGCTTAATAGTGGAAAACTCTGGAAACACCATATATTTT. Its protein product is CASSLIVENSGNTIYF.

The V and J genes are TRBV29-1 and TRBJ2-7, with D maybe TRBD1 (7 bases). Trimming took 6 bases from V and 7 from J, leaving 19 bases between them. The CDR3 runs 13 residues. Germline V gene data show CDR1 as SQVTM and CDR2 as ANQGSEA. CDR3 nucleotides: TGCAGCGTCTTGGAGGGGGCTCTAAAAGAGCAGTACTTC. Encoded protein: CSVLEGALKEQYF.

V and J are TRBV4-1 and TRBJ1-1, with D perhaps TRBD1 (6 bases). This CDR3 contains 16 residues. Germline-derived CDR1 and CDR2 are MGHRA and YSYEKL. Trimming took 1 base from V and 2 from J, leaving 14 bases between them. The chain's CDR3 is CASSQAPARGNTEAFF. The CDR3 DNA sequence: TGCGCCAGCAGCCAAGCTCCCGCCAGGGGAAACACTGAAGCTTTCTTT.

Comment on this clone: The same CDR3 also results from other DNA sequences found in this sample. The genes are TRBV27 and TRBJ2-1, with D unresolved. The germline V gene has CDR1 MNHEY and CDR2 SMNVEV (reference sequence). CDR3 length: 13 amino acids. V gave up 4 bases and J gave up 4 bases, with 8 bases separating them. This chain's CDR3 is CASSSLPYNEQFF. In nucleotides, the CDR3 is TGTGCCAGCAGTTCCCTTCCTTACAATGAGCAGTTCTTC.

This sequence joins TRBV4-1 and TRBJ1-6; D is uncertain. V was pared by 0 bases and J by 7 bases, with 7 bases between. This CDR3 spans 14 amino acids. In germline, CDR1 is MGHRA, CDR2 YSYEKL. The CDR3: CASSQEAWNSPLHF. The CDR3 nucleotides are TGCGCCAGCAGCCAAGAGGCGTGGAATTCACCCCTCCACTTT.

The chain is built from TRBV19 and TRBJ2-2; D remains unclear. V lost 1 base and J 4 bases, leaving 7 bases between the germline ends. The CDR3 totals 14 residues. Germline CDR1 reads LNHDA; CDR2 reads SQIVND (reference sequence). This CDR3 is CASSIVPLTGELFF. DNA for the CDR3: TGTGCCAGTAGTATAGTCCCTCTCACCGGGGAGCTGTTTTTT.

About this clone: Other DNA sequences in the same sample also yield this CDR3. The V and J genes are TRBV9 and TRBJ2-7, with D possibly matching TRBD2 (6 bases). CDR3 size: 14 residues. The germline V and J ends were trimmed by 5 bases and 2 bases, with 14 bases remaining between them. Germline V gene sequence: CDR1 SGDLS, CDR2 YYNGEE. The CDR3 here is CASSAAGQAYEQYF. CDR3 nucleotide sequence: TGTGCCAGCAGTGCTGCGGGGCAAGCCTACGAGCAGTACTTC.

About this clone: Other DNA sequences of this sample code for an identical CDR3. The V gene is TRBV19, the J gene TRBJ1-1; 10 bases match TRBD1. The length of the CDR3 is 14 residues. Germline trimming cut 2 bases from V and 4 bases from J; bases unmatched to any gene: 1. The germline CDR1 and CDR2 sequences are LNHDA and SQIVND (reference sequence). The CDR3 is CASSIRDRGTEAFF. As DNA, the CDR3 is TGTGCCAGTAGTATACGGGACAGGGGCACTGAAGCTTTCTTT.

The J gene is TRBJ2-1, the V gene TRBV4-1; possible D gene TRBD2, 5 bases. The germline V and J ends were trimmed by 0 bases and 5 bases, with 17 bases remaining between them. Looked up from germline, CDR1 is MGHRA and CDR2 is YSYEKL. The CDR3 is 17 residues long. CDR3 in DNA: TGCGCCAGCAGCCAAGATTCGGACTCAAAATCGAACAATGAGCAGTTCTTC. Translation: CASSQDSDSKSNNEQFF.

This clone showed up just once. The V gene is TRBV9, the J gene TRBJ2-7; weak D call: TRBD1 (6 bases). The length of the CDR3 is 15 residues. Deletions cut 0 bases from V and 5 bases from J, with 15 bases between. Germline CDR1 is SGDLS and CDR2 is YYNGEE. The CDR3 DNA follows: TGTGCCAGCAGCGTAGGCTCGACAGGTCTCGACGAGCAGTACTTC. Protein product: CASSVGSTGLDEQYF.

This rearrangement joins TRBV10-2 to TRBJ1-3; D ambiguous. The germline V and J ends were trimmed by 3 bases and 7 bases, with 4 bases remaining between them. The CDR3 contains 11 residues. The V gene's germline CDR1 is WSHSY and CDR2 SAAADI. The CDR3 nucleotides are TGCGCCAGCAGTGACCCCAACACCATATATTTT. Translation: CASSDPNTIYF.

The rearrangement joins TRBV5-1 to TRBJ1-2; the D is unclear. CDR3 length equals 14 residues. CDR1 is SGHRS, CDR2 YFSETQ, per germline. Between the trimmed V and J ends, which lost 0 bases and 5 bases, there was a span of 11 bases. CDR3 loop: CASSLDAEKYGYTF. The CDR3 DNA sequence: TGCGCCAGCAGCTTGGATGCAGAAAAATATGGCTACACCTTC.